This T cell receptor (beta chain) is from a study of identical twins. This clonotype was observed a few times. What it binds is not known. Trimming took off 4 bases at V and 7 bases at J, with 14 bases between the two ends. CDR3 length: 15 residues. Germline CDR1 SEHNR, CDR2 FQNEAQ (reference sequence). Carrying unique molecular identifiers, the cDNA also gained a universal primer site through template switching. TCRdb redid the calling of the 5' RACE reads with MiXCR, one entry per CDR3 protein. The top ten hold 0.4% to 0.6% of the sample, which has approximately 550,000 distinct CDR3 sequences, about a fifth seen once. No donor was unhealthy or non-Caucasian. Points from the study as a whole: Out-of-frame alpha sequences common to twins exhibited an excess of low generation probability. Monozygotic twins shared more out-of-frame TCR alpha than recombination models predicted.

These data were also filed under a second study, of yellow fever vaccine responses in identical twins.

This receptor was obtained from a woman aged 18-29 years in good health. The chain is built from TRBV7-9 and TRBJ1-6; D may be TRBD1 (6 bases). Sequenced: CD4+ T cells sorted from blood. In DNA, the CDR3 is TGTGCCAGCAGCTCGGACGGGACAATAAATTCACCCCTCCACTTT. Translated, it gives CASSSDGTINSPLHF.